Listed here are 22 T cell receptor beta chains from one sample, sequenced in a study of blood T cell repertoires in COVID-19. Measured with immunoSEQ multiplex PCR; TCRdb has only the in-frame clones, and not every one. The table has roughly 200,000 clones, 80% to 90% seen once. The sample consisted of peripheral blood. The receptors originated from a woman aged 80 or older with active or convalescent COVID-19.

CDR3 coding DNA: TGTGCCAGCAGCCGCGGGCGAGCGGGGGGGCGAGAGACCCAGTACTTC. Translating it yields CASSRGRAGGRETQYF. V usage is TRBV4-2 and J usage is TRBJ2-5; 10 bases align to TRBD2. The CDR3 is 16 residues long. Trimming at V came to 4 bases and at J to 4 bases, leaving 9 bases not matched to a gene. CDR1 is LGHNA and CDR2 is YNFKEQ in the germline V gene.

The CDR3 bases are TGTGCCAGCAGTCCGCGACAGGGAACGGCCAACGTCCTGACTTTC. Protein sequence: CASSPRQGTANVLTF. The V call is TRBV27, the J call TRBJ2-6; 7 positions agree with TRBD1. This CDR3 is 15 amino acids long. V shed 5 bases, J shed 6 bases, and the junction held 7 bases outside the gene matches. The V gene's germline CDR1 is MNHEY and CDR2 SMNVEV (reference sequence).

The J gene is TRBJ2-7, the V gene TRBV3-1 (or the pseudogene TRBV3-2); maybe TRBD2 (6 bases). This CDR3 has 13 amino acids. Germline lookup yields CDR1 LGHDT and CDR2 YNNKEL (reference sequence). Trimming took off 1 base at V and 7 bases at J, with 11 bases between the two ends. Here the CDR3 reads CASSQAGSGEQYF. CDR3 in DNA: TGTGCCAGCAGCCAAGCCGGTAGCGGTGAGCAGTACTTC.

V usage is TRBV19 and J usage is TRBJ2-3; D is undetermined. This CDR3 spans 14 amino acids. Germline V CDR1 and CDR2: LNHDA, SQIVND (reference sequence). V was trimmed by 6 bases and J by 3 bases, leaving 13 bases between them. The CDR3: CASRRSVLTDTQYF. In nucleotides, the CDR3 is TGTGCCAGTAGACGGAGCGTTTTAACAGATACGCAGTATTTT.

The CDR3 nucleotides are TGTGCCAGCGGACTAGCGGGGGTCTACAATGAGCAGTTCTTC. Its translation: CASGLAGVYNEQFF. The rearrangement links TRBV11-2 to TRBJ2-1, with TRBD2 identical over 13 bases. Unmatched junction bases numbered 1, after V lost 8 bases and J lost 3 bases. CDR3 size: 14 residues. The germline V gene encodes CDR1 SGHAT and CDR2 FQNNGV.

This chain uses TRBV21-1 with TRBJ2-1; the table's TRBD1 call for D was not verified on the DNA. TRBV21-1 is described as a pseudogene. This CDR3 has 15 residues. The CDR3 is CASSKVCTGNNEQFF. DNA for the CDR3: TGTGCCAGCAGCAAAGTGTGTACAGGTAACAATGAGCAGTTCTTC.

DNA for the CDR3: TGCGCCAGCAGCGTAGCAGGGACAGACATCTACGAGCAGTACTTC. It encodes CASSVAGTDIYEQYF. The chain is built from TRBV5-1 and TRBJ2-7, with 7 bases that match TRBD1. With V trimmed by 4 bases and J by 3 bases, 10 bases remained unmatched. Germline lookup yields CDR1 SGHRS and CDR2 YFSETQ. The CDR3 is 15 amino acids.

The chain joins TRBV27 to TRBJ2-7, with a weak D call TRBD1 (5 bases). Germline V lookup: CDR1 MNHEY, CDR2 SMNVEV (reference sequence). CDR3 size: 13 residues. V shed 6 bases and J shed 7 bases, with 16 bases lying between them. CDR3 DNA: TGTGCCAGCAGCGAACTTAACCAGGGAGAGCAGTACTTC. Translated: CASSELNQGEQYF.

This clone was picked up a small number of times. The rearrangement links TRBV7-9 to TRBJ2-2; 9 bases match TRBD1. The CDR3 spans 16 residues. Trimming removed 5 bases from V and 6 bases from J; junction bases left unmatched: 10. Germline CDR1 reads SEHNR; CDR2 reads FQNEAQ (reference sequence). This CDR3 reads CASSRGQGSFSGELFF. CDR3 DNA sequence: TGTGCCAGCAGCAGGGGACAGGGAAGTTTCTCCGGGGAGCTGTTTTTT.

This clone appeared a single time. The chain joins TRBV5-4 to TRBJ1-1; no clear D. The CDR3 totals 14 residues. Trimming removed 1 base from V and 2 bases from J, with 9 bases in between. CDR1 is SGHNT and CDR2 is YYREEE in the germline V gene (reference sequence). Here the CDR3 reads CASSLSSSNTEAFF. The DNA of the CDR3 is TGTGCCAGCAGCTTGAGTAGCAGTAACACTGAAGCTTTCTTT.

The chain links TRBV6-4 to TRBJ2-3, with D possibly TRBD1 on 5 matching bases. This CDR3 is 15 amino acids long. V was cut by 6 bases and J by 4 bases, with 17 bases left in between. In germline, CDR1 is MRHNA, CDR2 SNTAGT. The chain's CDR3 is CASRRGYGAADTQYF. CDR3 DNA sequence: TGTGCCAGCAGGAGAGGATATGGGGCCGCAGATACGCAGTATTTT.

CDR3 sequence: CASSPWDMGRANVLTF. The CDR3 nucleotides read TGTGCCAGCTCACCATGGGACATGGGCAGGGCCAACGTCCTGACTTTC. The gene calls are TRBV18 and TRBJ2-6, with a tentative D call TRBD1 (6 bases). Trimming took 2 bases from V and 5 from J, leaving 13 bases between them. Germline CDR1 reads KGHSH; CDR2 reads LQKENI. The CDR3 has 16 residues.

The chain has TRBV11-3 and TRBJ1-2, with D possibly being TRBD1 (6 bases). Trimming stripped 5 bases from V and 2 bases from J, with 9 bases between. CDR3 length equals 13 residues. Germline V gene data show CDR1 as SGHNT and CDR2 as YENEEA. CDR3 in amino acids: CASSPQGNYGYTF. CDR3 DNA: TGTGCCAGCAGCCCCCAGGGGAACTATGGCTACACCTTC.

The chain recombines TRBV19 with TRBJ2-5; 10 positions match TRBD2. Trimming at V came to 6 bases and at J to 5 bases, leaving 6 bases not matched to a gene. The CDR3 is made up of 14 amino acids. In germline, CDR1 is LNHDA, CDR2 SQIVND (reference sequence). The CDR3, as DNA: TGTGCCAGTAGCACTACTAGCGGGATTGAGACCCAGTACTTC. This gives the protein CASSTTSGIETQYF.

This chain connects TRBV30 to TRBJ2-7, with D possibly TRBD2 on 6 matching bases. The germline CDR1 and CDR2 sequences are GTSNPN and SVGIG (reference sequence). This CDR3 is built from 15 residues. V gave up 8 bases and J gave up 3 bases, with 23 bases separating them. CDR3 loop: CAGGGWTSGSYEQYF. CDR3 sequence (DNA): TGTGCCGGTGGGGGGTGGACTTCGGGAAGCTACGAGCAGTACTTC.

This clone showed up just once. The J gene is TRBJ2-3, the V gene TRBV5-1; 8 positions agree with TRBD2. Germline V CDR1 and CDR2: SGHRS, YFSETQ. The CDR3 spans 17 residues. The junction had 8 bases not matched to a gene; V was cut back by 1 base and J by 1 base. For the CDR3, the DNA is TGCGCCAGCAGCTTGAAAATCGCGGGGGGACGCACAGATACGCAGTATTTT. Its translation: CASSLKIAGGRTDTQYF.

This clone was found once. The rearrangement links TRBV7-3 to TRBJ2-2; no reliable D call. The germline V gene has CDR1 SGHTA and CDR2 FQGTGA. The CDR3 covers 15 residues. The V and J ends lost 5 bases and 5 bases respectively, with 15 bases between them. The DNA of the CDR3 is TGTGCCAGCAGCCCCCAAATAGAACAGACCGGGGAGCTGTTTTTT. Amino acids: CASSPQIEQTGELFF.

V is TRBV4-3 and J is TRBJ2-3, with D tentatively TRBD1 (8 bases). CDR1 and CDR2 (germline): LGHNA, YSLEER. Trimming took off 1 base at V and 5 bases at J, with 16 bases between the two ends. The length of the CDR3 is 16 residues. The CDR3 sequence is CASSQVWTGRGDTQYF. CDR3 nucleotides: TGCGCCAGCAGCCAAGTATGGACAGGGAGGGGAGATACGCAGTATTTT.

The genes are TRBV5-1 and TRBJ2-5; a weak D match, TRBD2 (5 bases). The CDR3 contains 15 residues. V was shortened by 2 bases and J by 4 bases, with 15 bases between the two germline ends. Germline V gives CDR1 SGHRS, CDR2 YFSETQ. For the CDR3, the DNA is TGCGCCAGCAGCTTCTTCGGCGGGTCTTTAGAGACCCAGTACTTC. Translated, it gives CASSFFGGSLETQYF. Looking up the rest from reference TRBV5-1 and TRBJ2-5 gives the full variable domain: KAGVTQTPRYLIKTRGQQVTLSCSPISGHRSVSWYQQTPGQGLQFLFEYFSETQRNKGNFPGRFSGRQFSNSRSEMNVSTLELGDSALYLCASSFFGGSLETQYFGPGTRLLVL.

The CDR3, as DNA: TGTGCCAGCAGGAACGACAGGGATCGTGCTTTCTTT. It codes for CASRNDRDRAFF. The chain uses TRBV6-5 and TRBJ1-1, with 7 bases fitting TRBD1. Germline CDR1 MNHEY, CDR2 SVGAGI. The CDR3 loop spans 12 amino acids. With 6 bases clipped from V and 11 bases from J, the junction kept 9 bases outside the gene matches.

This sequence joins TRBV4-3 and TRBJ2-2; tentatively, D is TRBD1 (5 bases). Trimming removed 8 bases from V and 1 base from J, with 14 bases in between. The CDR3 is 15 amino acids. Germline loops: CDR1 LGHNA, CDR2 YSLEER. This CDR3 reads CASGHRSRNTGELFF. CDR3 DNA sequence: TGCGCCAGCGGACACCGATCAAGGAACACCGGGGAGCTGTTTTTT.

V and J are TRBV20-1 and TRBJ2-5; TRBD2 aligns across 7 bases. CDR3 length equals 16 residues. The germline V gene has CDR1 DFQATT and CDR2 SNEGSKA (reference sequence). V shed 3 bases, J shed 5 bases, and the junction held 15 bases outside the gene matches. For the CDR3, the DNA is TGCAGTGCTAGTTCAAGGCGCGGGAGTATATCTGAGACCCAGTACTTC. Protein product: CSASSRRGSISETQYF.